This TCR beta chain originates from a study of T cell clusters in autoimmune cytopenias. General observations from the study: Active autoimmune hepatitis patients had around 3-fold fewer exclusive TRB clusters than healthy donors. The T cell clusters came from computational analysis alone and lack functional validation.

The CDR3 is made up of 15 amino acids. As regards this clonotype: The antigen is not known.

Multiplex touch-down PCR amplified TRB using TRB-A and TRB-B pools in one tube. TCRdb re-called the multiplex PCR reads; every CDR3 protein appears as one record, without DNA. Its table lists thousands of distinct CDR3 sequences. TRB amplification used approximately 250 ng of peripheral blood genomic DNA. The chain has TRBV12-3 or TRBV12-4 and TRBJ2-5; the TCRdb D gene call, TRBD2, has no DNA to confirm it. The receptor's source is a human donor with an autoimmune cytopenia or autoimmune hepatitis (not recorded which). Sample: peripheral blood. This CDR3 reads CASRSSGTYQETQYF.